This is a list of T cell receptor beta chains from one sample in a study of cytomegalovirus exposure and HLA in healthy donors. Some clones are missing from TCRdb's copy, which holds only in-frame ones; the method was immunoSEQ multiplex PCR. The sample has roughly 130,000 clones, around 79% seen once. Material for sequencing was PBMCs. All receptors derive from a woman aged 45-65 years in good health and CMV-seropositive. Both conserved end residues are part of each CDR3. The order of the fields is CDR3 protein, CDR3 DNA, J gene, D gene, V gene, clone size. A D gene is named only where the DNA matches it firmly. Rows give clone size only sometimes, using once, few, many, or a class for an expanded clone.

CASSLSGLAGQETQYF TGCGCCAGCAGCTTGAGTGGCCTAGCGGGACAAGAGACCCAGTACTTC TRBJ2-5 TRBD2 TRBV5-1 once
CASSSLAGSTYEQYF TGCGCCAGCAGCTCCCTAGCGGGGTCTACCTACGAGCAGTACTTC TRBJ2-7 TRBD2 TRBV5-1 .
CASSLARGWTDTQYF TGTGCCAGCAGCTTAGCCAGGGGGTGGACAGATACGCAGTATTTT TRBJ2-3 TRBD1 TRBV7-9 .
CASSELGETQYF TGTGCCAGCAGTGAACTAGGAGAGACCCAGTACTTC TRBJ2-5 . TRBV6-1 .
CASSGTRTYNEQFF TGCGCCTCTTCCGGGACACGAACATACAATGAGCAGTTCTTC TRBJ2-1 . TRBV2 .
CASSAGGDRRGTEAFF TGCGCCAGCAGTGCCGGCGGGGACCGGAGGGGCACTGAAGCTTTCTTT TRBJ1-1 . TRBV10-1 .
CATSRDRASWGTIYF TGTGCCACCAGCAGGGACAGGGCTTCGTGGGGCACCATATATTTT TRBJ1-3 TRBD1 TRBV15 .
CASSALAGAGELFF TGTGCCAGCAGTGCTCTAGCGGGGGCCGGGGAGCTGTTTTTT TRBJ2-2 TRBD2 TRBV6-1 .
CASSSRTGGHEQYF TGTGCCAGCAGTTCCCGGACAGGGGGTCACGAGCAGTACTTC TRBJ2-7 TRBD1 TRBV6-5 .
CASSVQPAMETQYF TGTGCCAGCAGCGTACAGCCCGCCATGGAGACCCAGTACTTC TRBJ2-5 . TRBV7-8 .
CASKEQGYETQYF TGTGCCAGCAAAGAGCAGGGGTACGAGACCCAGTACTTC TRBJ2-5 . TRBV27 .
CASSMEGGYTF TGTGCCAGTAGTATGGAGGGAGGCTACACCTTC TRBJ1-2 . TRBV19 .